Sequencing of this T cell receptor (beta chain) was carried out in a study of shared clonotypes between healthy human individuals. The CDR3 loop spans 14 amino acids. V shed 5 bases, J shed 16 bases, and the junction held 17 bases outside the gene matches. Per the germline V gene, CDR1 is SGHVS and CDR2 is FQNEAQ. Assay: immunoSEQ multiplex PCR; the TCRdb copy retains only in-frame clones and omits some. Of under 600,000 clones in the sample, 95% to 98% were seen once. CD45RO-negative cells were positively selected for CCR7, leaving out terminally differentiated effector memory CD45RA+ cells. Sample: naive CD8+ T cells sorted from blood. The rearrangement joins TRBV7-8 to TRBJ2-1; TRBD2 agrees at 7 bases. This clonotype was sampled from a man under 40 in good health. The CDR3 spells CASSPESPAGKGFF. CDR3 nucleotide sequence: TGTGCCAGCAGCCCCGAAAGTCCAGCGGGAAAAGGTTTCTTC.